Detailed here is one T cell receptor beta chain. There are a few counts of this clone. Its target antigen remains unknown. Base qualities are missing; no much larger clone stands one base away. The data derive from a study of beta chain features in type 1 diabetes (dated by TCRdb to between 2017 and 2018). At the level of the whole study: Mean age, gender distribution, total cell number and subset yield were not different between patients and healthy donors. A total of about 100 million sorted cells were examined across all samples, and RNA yield correlated strongly with the number of cells per subset. The study compared TCRB repertoires of sorted circulating CD4+ T cell subsets between recently diagnosed type 1 diabetes patients and matched healthy donors. Regulatory and stem cell-like memory subsets were obtained from only 8 patients and roughly eight healthy donors, while naive and central memory subsets were obtained from all 28 donors.

On the study overall, not on this receptor specifically: Naive, central memory and regulatory TCRB repertoires appeared to be more similar among patients than among healthy donors. PCR may preferentially amplify shorter templates, but because patient and control samples were amplified and corrected together, any resulting skew would affect both groups equally. In all four CD4+ subsets, TCRB CDR3 length was moderately but significantly shorter in type 1 diabetes patients. Because cDNA rather than genomic DNA was sequenced, highly expressing activated cells could have been over-represented, although no difference in activation and CD3 levels was found between groups. Patients with type 1 diabetes made fewer insertions and deleted more nucleotides at VDJ recombination sites, implying thymic rearrangement abnormalities. Only small numbers of individuals were included in the HLA sub-analyses, which left unresolved whether HLA type had any influence on TCRB rearrangement.

The High Capacity cDNA Reverse Transcription Kit was used to reverse transcribe all of the isolated RNA, meaning that expressed TCRB transcripts were what got sequenced. Naive, central memory and regulatory T cell samples underwent deep immunoSEQ sequencing, averaging around 4 million total reads per sample. After sorted cells were lysed in RLT buffer, RNA was extracted with DNase-treated RNeasy Micro or Mini kits, with the choice depending on cell number. Each cell subset was processed separately to prevent cross-contamination, with patient and healthy donor samples processed together. Using the immunoSEQ multiplex PCR, TCRB sequences were amplified from cDNA into 87-bp fragments spanning the CDR3 region. Amplicons were sequenced on the Illumina HiSeq platform. Per the original workflow: Synthetic template baselines were used to correct PCR bias computationally, reads within Hamming distance 2 were collapsed together, and singletons that could not be merged were discarded. Reads were aligned against IMGT to assign V, D and J genes, CDR3 length and insertions or deletions at six rearrangement sites. Within each subset, clonotype counts were normalized to sorted cell number, after which true diversity and Gini coefficients were computed with the tcR R package. Repertoire sharing was quantified using the overlap coefficient calculated on TCRB nucleotide sequences. Out-of-frame TCRB sequences from naive cells were analyzed to stand in for the pre-selection repertoire. TCRdb carries this immuneACCESS record with in-frame sequences only. Its versions omit some clonotypes, under half of them owing to an unresolved V gene in the studies checked, with the rest unexplained. D and trimming come from the DNA, and the V and J calls and clone size come from that table. The sample table contains 600,000 to 700,000 clones; only one count was recorded for about an eighth of them. More than 0.1% of the sample is in the top ten clones.

CDR1 and CDR2, looked up from the germline V gene, are SGDLS and YYNGEE. V is cut back by 4 bases and J by 6 bases, with 11 bases in the junction unmatched. From its cysteine to its phenylalanine, the CDR3 spans 15 amino acids. Only the CDR3 DNA is retained, 45 bases long and in frame from the first base. A single peripheral blood draw of 90 to 150 mL on average was collected from each donor into heparinised tubes. A BD FACSAria II was used to sort naive, central memory, regulatory and stem cell-like memory CD4+ T cells with a panel that included CD45RO, CCR7, CD25, CD127, CD95 and CD27. Purity was above 95% for every sorted population. PBMCs were isolated right away by Lymphoprep density gradient centrifugation and were stained directly, without culture. So that batch effects would be minimized, each experiment stained and sorted samples in pairs, pairing one healthy donor with one patient.

The rearrangement combines TRBV9 with TRBJ1-1, and 8 junction bases match TRBD1. The sequenced sample consisted of naive CD4+ T cells from blood. According to the study, the label for this sample's cell subset or site signals: true naive CD4+ T cells. This receptor was obtained from a man aged 25 to 45 with type 1 diabetes. The nucleotides are TGTGCCAGCAGCCCACGGACAGGGCTCGGCCCTGAAGCTTTCTTT. Its translation is CASSPRTGLGPEAFF.